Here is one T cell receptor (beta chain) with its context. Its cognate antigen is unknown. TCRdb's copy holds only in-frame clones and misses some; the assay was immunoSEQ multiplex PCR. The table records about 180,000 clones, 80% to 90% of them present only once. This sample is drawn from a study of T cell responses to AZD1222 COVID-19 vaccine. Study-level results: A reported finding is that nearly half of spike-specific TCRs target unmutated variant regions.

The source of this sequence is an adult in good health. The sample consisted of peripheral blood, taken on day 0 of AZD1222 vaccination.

The CDR3 loop reads CASSQDPRTGYTGELFF. The CDR3 DNA sequence: TGCGCCAGCAGCCAAGATCCAAGGACAGGGTACACCGGGGAGCTGTTTTTT. This chain links TRBV4-1 with TRBJ2-2; TRBD1 matches at 8 bases. V dropped 0 bases and J dropped 3; count of bases not matched to a gene: 6. CDR3 size: 17 residues. The V gene's germline CDR1 is MGHRA and CDR2 YSYEKL.